The TCR beta chain under discussion was sequenced for a study of neurological immune-mediated disorders. Notes on the study in general: CDR3 amino acid sequences found in expanded clones were never shared across subjects, suggesting private repertoires in all groups.

This CDR3 contains 12 residues. CDR1 and CDR2 from the germline V gene are SGHRS and YFSETQ. Trimming took 4 bases from V and 2 from J, leaving 6 bases between them. The time point was: longitudinal time-point 1 (baseline). TCRdb reprocessed the 5' RACE reads via MiXCR and lists one record per CDR3 protein. Among roughly 61,000 distinct CDR3 sequences listed, about 11% were seen once. This clonotype was observed a handful of times. Its antigen is unknown. The origin of this receptor is a male donor with HTLV-1-associated myelopathy (HAM/TSP). What was sequenced was PBMCs. J is TRBJ2-5 and V is TRBV5-1; no clear D. CDR3: CASSPSQETQYF. In DNA, the CDR3 is TGCGCCAGCAGCCCAAGTCAAGAGACCCAGTACTTC.